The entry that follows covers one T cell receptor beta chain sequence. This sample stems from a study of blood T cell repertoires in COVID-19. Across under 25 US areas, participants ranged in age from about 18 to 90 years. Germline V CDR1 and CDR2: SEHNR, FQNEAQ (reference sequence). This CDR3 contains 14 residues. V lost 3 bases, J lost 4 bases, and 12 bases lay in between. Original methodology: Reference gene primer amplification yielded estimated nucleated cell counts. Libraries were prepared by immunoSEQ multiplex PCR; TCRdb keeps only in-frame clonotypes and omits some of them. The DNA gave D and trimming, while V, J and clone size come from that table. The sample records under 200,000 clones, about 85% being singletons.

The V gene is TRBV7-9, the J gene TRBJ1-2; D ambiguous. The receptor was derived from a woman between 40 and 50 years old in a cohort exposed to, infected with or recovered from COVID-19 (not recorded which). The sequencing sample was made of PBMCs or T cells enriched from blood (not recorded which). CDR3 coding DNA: TGTGCCAGCAGCTTTCCTGAGGCCCTCTATGGCTACACCTTC. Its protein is CASSFPEALYGYTF. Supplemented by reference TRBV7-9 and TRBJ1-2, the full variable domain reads DTGVSQNPRHKITKRGQNVTFRCDPISEHNRLYWYRQTLGQGPEFLTYFQNEAQLEKSRLLSDRFSAERPKGSFSTLEIQRTEQGDSAMYLCASSFPEALYGYTFGSGTRLTVV.